This T cell receptor (beta chain) comes out of a study of cytomegalovirus exposure and HLA in healthy donors. Findings and caveats of the study: Several of the most significant clusters appeared linked to common viral pathogens, based on a later analysis.

In regard to this clone: Its specificity is unknown.

In germline, CDR1 is LNHDA, CDR2 SQIVND (reference sequence). Trimming cost V 3 bases and J 2 bases; bases outside gene matches: 11. The length of the CDR3 is 18 residues. The PCR employed 60 Vbeta primers together with 13 Jbeta primers. Here immunoSEQ multiplex PCR was the method, and the copy in TCRdb shows in-frame clones only, minus some. This table has over 65,000 clones, around 77% appearing once. The V gene is TRBV19, the J gene TRBJ2-5; 11 bases line up with TRBD2. This sequence was found in a middle-aged man in good health and CMV-seronegative. The sample consisted of PBMCs. This chain's CDR3 is CASSIFYGTSGFQETQYF. The CDR3 DNA sequence: TGTGCCAGTAGTATTTTTTACGGGACTAGCGGATTTCAAGAGACCCAGTACTTC.